The T cell receptor (beta chain) described here comes from a study of CD8+ T cells in alopecia areata. After isolation, RNA underwent reverse transcription to generate cDNA as the sequencing template. TCRdb's copy holds only in-frame clones and misses some; the assay was immunoSEQ multiplex PCR. The sample holds over 120,000 clones, about three fifths seen once. The CDR3 covers 15 residues. The V and J ends lost 5 bases and 13 bases, in that order; junction bases with no gene match: 15. CDR1 is SGHTA, CDR2 FQGNSA, per germline. Peripheral blood, together with lesional scalp punch biopsies, was collected from alopecia areata patients.

Source: CD4+ T cells sorted from blood, taken at week 0. This TCR was sampled from a human donor with alopecia areata. The chain couples TRBV7-2 to TRBJ2-2, with TRBD1 matching over 8 bases. CDR3 in amino acids: CASSPRPGTGLRLFF. The CDR3, as DNA: TGTGCCAGCAGCCCACGGCCAGGGACAGGCCTTCGGCTGTTTTTT.